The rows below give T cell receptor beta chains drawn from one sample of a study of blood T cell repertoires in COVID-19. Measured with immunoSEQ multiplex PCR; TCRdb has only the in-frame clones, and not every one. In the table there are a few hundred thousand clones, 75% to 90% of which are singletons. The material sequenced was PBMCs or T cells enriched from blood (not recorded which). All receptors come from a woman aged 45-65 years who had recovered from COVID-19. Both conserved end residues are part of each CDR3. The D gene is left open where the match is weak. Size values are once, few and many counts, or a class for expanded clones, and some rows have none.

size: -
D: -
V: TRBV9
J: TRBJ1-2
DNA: TGTGCCAGCAGCGTAGATCAGGGGTGGTTCGGGTATGGCTACACCTTC
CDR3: CASSVDQGWFGYGYTF

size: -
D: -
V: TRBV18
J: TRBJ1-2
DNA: TGTGCCAGCTCATCCTTTCAGGGGAGTGACTATGGCTACACCTTC
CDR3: CASSSFQGSDYGYTF

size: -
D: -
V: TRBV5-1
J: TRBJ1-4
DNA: TGCGCCAGCAATGAGGAGCGCAGTAATGAAAAACTGTTTTTT
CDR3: CASNEERSNEKLFF

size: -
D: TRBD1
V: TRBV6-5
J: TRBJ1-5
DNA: TGTGCCACCCGGCAACAGGGGAGTAATCAGCCCCAGCATTTT
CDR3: CATRQQGSNQPQHF

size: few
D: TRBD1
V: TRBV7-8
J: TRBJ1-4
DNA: TGTGCCAGCAGCAAGGACAGGGGGCCCTCCGAAAAACTGTTTTTT
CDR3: CASSKDRGPSEKLFF

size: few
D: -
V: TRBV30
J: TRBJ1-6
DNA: TGTGCCTGGAGTTTGCATGGTACAGGGAGTTCACCCCTCCACTTT
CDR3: CAWSLHGTGSSPLHF

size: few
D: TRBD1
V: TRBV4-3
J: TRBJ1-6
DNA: TGCGCCAGCAGCCCAAGGACAGGGGCGAATTCACCCCTCCACTTT
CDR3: CASSPRTGANSPLHF

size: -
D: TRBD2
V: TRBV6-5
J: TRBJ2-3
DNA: TGTGCCAGCAGTTCGGGACTAGCGGGAGTTGCAGATACGCAGTATTTT
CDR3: CASSSGLAGVADTQYF

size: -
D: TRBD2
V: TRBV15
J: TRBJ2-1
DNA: TGTGCCACGGGACTAGCGGGAGGGGTGGTTTACAATGAGCAGTTCTTC
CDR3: CATGLAGGVVYNEQFF

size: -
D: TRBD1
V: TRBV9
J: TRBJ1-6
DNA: TGTGCCAGCAGCTCCCGACAGGGCCGTAATTCACCCCTCCACTTT
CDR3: CASSSRQGRNSPLHF

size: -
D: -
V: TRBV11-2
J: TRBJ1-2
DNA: TGTGCCAGCAGCTTGTTAGACAGGTCATATGGCTACACCTTC
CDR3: CASSLLDRSYGYTF

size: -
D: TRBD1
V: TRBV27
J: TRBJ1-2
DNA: TGTGCCAGCAGTTTACGGGGACAGGCAACTAACTATGGCTACACCTTC
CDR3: CASSLRGQATNYGYTF

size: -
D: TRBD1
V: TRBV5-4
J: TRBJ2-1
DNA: TGTGCCAGCAGTTACGACAGGGGGTCATACAATGAGCAGTTCTTC
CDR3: CASSYDRGSYNEQFF

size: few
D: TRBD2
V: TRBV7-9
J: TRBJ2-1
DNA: TGTGCCAGCAGCTTAGTTCGGGGAGGGATGGATTGGCAGTTCTTC
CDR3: CASSLVRGGMDWQFF

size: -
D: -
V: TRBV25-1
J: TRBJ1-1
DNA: TGTGCCAGCAGTGAATTCTCATCGGAGGGCACTGAAGCTTTCTTT
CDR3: CASSEFSSEGTEAFF

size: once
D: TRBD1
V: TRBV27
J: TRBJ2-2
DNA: TGTGCCAGCAGTGAACAGGGGGCGCCTACCGGGGAGCTGTTTTTT
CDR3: CASSEQGAPTGELFF

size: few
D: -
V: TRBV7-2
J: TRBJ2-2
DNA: TGTGCCAGCAGCCACACCGCTGACACCGGGGAGCTGTTTTTT
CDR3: CASSHTADTGELFF

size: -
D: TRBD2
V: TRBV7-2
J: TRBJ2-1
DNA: TGTGCCAGCAGCACCTTTGCGGGGGGCTCCTACAATGAGCAGTTCTTC
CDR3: CASSTFAGGSYNEQFF

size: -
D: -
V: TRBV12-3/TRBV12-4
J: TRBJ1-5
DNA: TGTGCCAGCACCATGACTGTCAATCAGCCCCAGCATTTT
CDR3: CASTMTVNQPQHF

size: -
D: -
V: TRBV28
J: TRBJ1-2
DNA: TGTGCCAGCACCATCACAGGCGCTTTTGGGGGCTACACCTTC
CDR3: CASTITGAFGGYTF

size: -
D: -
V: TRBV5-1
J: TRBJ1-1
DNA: TGCGCCAGCAACTCAGACAGTGGCACTGAAGCTTTCTTT
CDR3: CASNSDSGTEAFF

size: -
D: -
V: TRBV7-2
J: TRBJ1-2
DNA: TGTGCCAGCAGCTTCGCCCCGGCGGGTCAGAACTATGGCTACACCTTC
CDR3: CASSFAPAGQNYGYTF

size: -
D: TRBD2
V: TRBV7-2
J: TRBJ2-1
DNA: TGTGCCAGCAGCCCCACAATCACTAGCGGCAATGAGCAGTTCTTC
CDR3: CASSPTITSGNEQFF

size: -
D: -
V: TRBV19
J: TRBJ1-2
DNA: TGTGCCAGTAATCCAGGGGTTGGTGGCTACACCTTC
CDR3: CASNPGVGGYTF

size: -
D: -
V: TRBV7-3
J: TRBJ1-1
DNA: TGTGCCAGCAGCGCACAGGGCAACACTGAAGCTTTCTTT
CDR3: CASSAQGNTEAFF

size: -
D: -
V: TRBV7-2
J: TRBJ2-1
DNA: TGTGCCAGCAGCTTAGGCAACACAGGATTTGATGAGCAGTTCTTC
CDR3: CASSLGNTGFDEQFF

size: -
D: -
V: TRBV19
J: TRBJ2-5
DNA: TGTGCCAGTAGTAGCCATTTATGGGGACACGAAGAGACCCAGTACTTC
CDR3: CASSSHLWGHEETQYF

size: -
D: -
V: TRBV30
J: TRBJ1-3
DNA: TGTGCCTGGAGTGTACGAGGGGGCTCTGGAAACACCATATATTTT
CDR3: CAWSVRGGSGNTIYF

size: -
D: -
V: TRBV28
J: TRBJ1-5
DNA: TGTGCCAGCACCAATAGGGGCAGGGAAGTGAGTAGCAATCAGCCCCAGCATTTT
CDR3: CASTNRGREVSSNQPQHF

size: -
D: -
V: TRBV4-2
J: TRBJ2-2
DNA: TGTGCCAGCAGCCAAGATCCCTTCCTACCGAACACCGGGGAGCTGTTTTTT
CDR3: CASSQDPFLPNTGELFF

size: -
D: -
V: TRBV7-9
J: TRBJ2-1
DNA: TGTGCCAGCAGCCCTGGGGGGGCGTTAGGCAATGAGCAGTTCTTC
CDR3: CASSPGGALGNEQFF